The 16 T cell receptor beta chains below all came from one sample that was sequenced in a study of early T cells in non-severe SARS-CoV-2 infection. TCRdb fed the 5' RACE reads into MiXCR, producing one record per CDR3 protein. The sample includes tens of thousands of distinct CDR3 sequences, approximately 5% of them seen just once. Sequenced: whole blood. All receptors come from an adult who was a healthcare worker with PCR-confirmed SARS-CoV-2 infection or an uninfected control (not recorded which).

Many counts were recorded for this clonotype. CDR3 region: CASSFLGPGYNSPLHF. The CDR3 DNA is TGTGCCAGCAGTTTCCTGGGTCCGGGCTATAATTCACCCCTCCACTTT. This chain joins TRBV28 and TRBJ1-6; D unclear. V lost 3 bases to trimming and J lost 3 bases, with 12 bases between them. The CDR3 is made up of 16 amino acids. Germline V gene data show CDR1 as MDHEN and CDR2 as SYDVKM.

This clonotype was seen at least ten times. The gene calls are TRBV6-9 and TRBJ1-2; no definite D call. The CDR3 runs 9 residues. Germline V gene data show CDR1 as MNHGY and CDR2 as SVAAGI. V was trimmed by 5 bases and J by 14 bases, leaving 9 bases between them. In nucleotides, the CDR3 is TGTGCCAGCAGTGTACCGAGTACCTTC. Protein: CASSVPSTF.

There are many counts of this clonotype. V and J are TRBV20-1 and TRBJ1-1; 7 nucleotides match TRBD1. The CDR3 is 14 residues long. Germline trimming cut 1 base from V and 1 base from J; bases unmatched to any gene: 3. Germline CDR1 and CDR2: DFQATT and SNEGSKA (reference sequence). The CDR3 is CSARAGTANTEAFF. The CDR3, as DNA: TGCAGTGCTAGAGCCGGGACAGCGAACACTGAAGCTTTCTTT.

This clonotype was counted ten times or more. This chain connects TRBV6-6 to TRBJ2-7; TRBD1 matches at 9 bases. CDR1 is MNHNY, CDR2 SVGAGI, per germline (reference sequence). The CDR3 has 15 amino acids. V shed 6 bases, J shed 2 bases, and the junction held 8 bases outside the gene matches. The CDR3 region is CASRSGTGPPYEQYF. As DNA, the CDR3 is TGTGCCAGCAGGTCCGGGACAGGGCCCCCCTACGAGCAGTACTTC.

This clonotype was recorded at least ten times. The rearrangement joins TRBV27 to TRBJ2-7; 9 bases are a match to TRBD1. The CDR3 extends over 16 amino acids. The germline V gene has CDR1 MNHEY and CDR2 SMNVEV (reference sequence). Trimming took 5 bases from V and 2 from J; bases not matched to a gene: 10. Here the CDR3 reads CASSILGQGRTYEQYF. CDR3 bases: TGTGCCAGCAGTATCCTCGGACAGGGGAGGACCTACGAGCAGTACTTC.

This clonotype has only a few counts. The chain recombines TRBV5-1 with TRBJ2-7; 8 nucleotides align to TRBD2. CDR3 length: 16 amino acids. With V trimmed by 0 bases and J by 0 bases, 5 bases remained unmatched. The germline V gene has CDR1 SGHRS and CDR2 YFSETQ. The CDR3 coding sequence is TGCGCCAGCAGCTTGGAGTTTGCGGGGGGCTCCTACGAGCAGTACTTC. Translation gives CASSLEFAGGSYEQYF.

This clonotype was picked up a small number of times. This rearrangement joins TRBV19 to TRBJ1-2, with D unresolved. The germline V gene encodes CDR1 LNHDA and CDR2 SQIVND (reference sequence). The V end was cut by 0 bases, the J end by 6 bases, with 11 bases between. CDR3 length: 14 residues. The CDR3 reads CASSIDRRGDGYTF. The CDR3 bases are TGTGCCAGTAGTATAGATCGCCGTGGGGATGGCTACACCTTC.

This clonotype was seen at least ten times. The chain recombines TRBV19 with TRBJ1-5, with D maybe TRBD1 (5 bases). V shed 5 bases and J shed 4 bases, with 9 bases lying between them. CDR1 and CDR2 from the germline V gene are LNHDA and SQIVND (reference sequence). CDR3 length: 13 residues. DNA for the CDR3: TGTGCCAGTAGTTTCAGGGAAAATCAGCCCCAGCATTTT. This gives the protein CASSFRENQPQHF.

This clonotype was found many times. J is TRBJ2-7 and V is TRBV28; 8 nucleotides match TRBD1. Germline V gene lookup returns CDR1 MDHEN and CDR2 SYDVKM. The V gene end was trimmed by 6 bases and the J gene end by 2 bases; junction bases not matched to a gene: 6. This CDR3 is 14 amino acids long. This CDR3 reads CASRLGQGTYEQYF. Here the CDR3 DNA reads TGTGCCAGCAGATTAGGACAGGGCACCTACGAGCAGTACTTC.

This chain uses TRBV11-1 with TRBJ2-1; weak D call: TRBD2 (7 bases). This CDR3 comprises 12 residues. Trimming stripped 6 bases from V and 6 bases from J, with 9 bases between. Germline lookup yields CDR1 SGHAT and CDR2 FQDESV (reference sequence). The CDR3 bases are TGTGCCAGCAGAAGGGGGGGCAATGAGCAGTTCTTC. Protein: CASRRGGNEQFF.

This clonotype was found many times. This chain joins TRBV6-1 and TRBJ2-2; either TRBD1 or TRBD2 may fit D (5 bases each). Germline CDR1 is MNHNS and CDR2 is SASEGT. This CDR3 is 14 amino acids long. The V end was cut by 7 bases, the J end by 2 bases, with 11 bases between. CDR3 bases: TGTGCCAGCATCGGGACGCTCAACACCGGGGAGCTGTTTTTT. This codes for CASIGTLNTGELFF.

This clonotype was detected only a few times. This chain joins TRBV20-1 and TRBJ1-6; the D gene is possibly TRBD1 (6 bases). Germline V gene sequence: CDR1 DFQATT, CDR2 SNEGSKA (reference sequence). This CDR3 is built from 15 residues. Trimming removed 6 bases at V and 5 bases at J, with 17 bases between. This chain's CDR3 is CSARRQGFDNSPLHF. The CDR3 region has the DNA TGCAGTGCGAGACGGCAGGGGTTTGATAATTCACCCCTCCACTTT.

The table lists this clonotype with many counts. V gene TRBV10-3 combines with J gene TRBJ2-3; 7 nucleotides match TRBD2. Germline V gives CDR1 ENHRY, CDR2 SYGVKD. With 5 bases clipped from V and 1 base from J, the junction kept 0 bases outside the gene matches. CDR3 length equals 13 residues. The CDR3 coding sequence is TGTGCCATCAGTCGGGAGGGCACAGATACGCAGTATTTT. This translates into CAISREGTDTQYF.

Ten or more counts support this clonotype. The J gene is TRBJ2-1, the V gene TRBV19; 7 nucleotides agree with TRBD2. The CDR3 consists of 14 residues. V lost 5 bases, J lost 6 bases, and 7 bases stayed unmatched. CDR1 and CDR2 from the germline V gene are LNHDA and SQIVND (reference sequence). In nucleotides, the CDR3 is TGTGCCAGTAGTGTGACGGGGGGTCTCAATGAGCAGTTCTTC. Its protein product is CASSVTGGLNEQFF. The whole variable domain, filled in from reference TRBV19 and TRBJ2-1, reads DGGITQSPKYLFRKEGQNVTLSCEQNLNHDAMYWYRQDPGQGLRLIYYSQIVNDFQKGDIAEGYSVSREKKESFPLTVTSAQKNPTAFYLCASSVTGGLNEQFFGPGTRLTVL.

The chain combines TRBV30 with TRBJ1-5; 9 nucleotides line up with TRBD1. The CDR3 loop spans 13 amino acids. From germline, CDR1 is GTSNPN and CDR2 SVGIG (reference sequence). After removal of 5 bases from V and 7 bases from J, the junction contained 6 bases not matched to a gene. Here the CDR3 reads CAWGDREYQPQHF. As DNA, the CDR3 is TGTGCCTGGGGGGACAGGGAATACCAGCCCCAGCATTTT.

This clonotype was seen only a few times. The chain is built from TRBV11-2 and TRBJ1-6; no clear D gene. This CDR3 has 15 amino acids. Per the germline V gene, CDR1 is SGHAT and CDR2 is FQNNGV. Trimming stripped 2 bases from V and 7 bases from J, with 12 bases between. The CDR3 DNA reads TGTGCCAGCAGCTTATTGGGTCGTGGAAATTCACCCCTCCACTTT. Residues: CASSLLGRGNSPLHF.